The clone carrying this T cell receptor (beta chain) was seen just once. Compared with germline, one end of the junction differs, possibly owing to a read error. The record originates from a study of control samples from healthy donors and cancer patients. Measured with immunoSEQ multiplex PCR; TCRdb has only the in-frame clones, and not every one. This sample has 130,000 or so clones; 75% to 95% occur once, and the top ten carry about 2.5%. The CDR3 runs 13 residues. Germline CDR1 SGHRS, CDR2 YFSETQ. The chain has TRBV5-1 and TRBJ2-4; D might be TRBD1 (6 bases). The sample comprised blood. This TCR came from a man aged 40-50 years in good health. The CDR3 region is CASRIRDIGSCVF. The DNA of the CDR3 is TGCGCCAGCAGGATTCGGGACATTGGCTCCTGTGTTTTC. Drawing the rest from reference TRBV5-1 and TRBJ2-4, the complete variable domain is KAGVTQTPRYLIKTRGQQVTLSCSPISGHRSVSWYQQTPGQGLQFLFEYFSETQRNKGNFPGRFSGRQFSNSRSEMNVSTLELGDSALYLCASRIRDIGSCVFGAGTRLSVL.